Sample share makes the clone carrying this T cell receptor beta chain medium-sized. The data derive from a study of early T cells in non-severe SARS-CoV-2 infection. A single record per CDR3 protein comes from TCRdb applying MiXCR to the 5' RACE reads. This sample carries tens of thousands of distinct CDR3 sequences, around 4.4% of them seen once, and the ten largest clones take roughly 10%. This TCR was sampled from an adult who was a healthcare worker with PCR-confirmed SARS-CoV-2 infection or an uninfected control (not recorded which). Sequencing input: whole blood.

The CDR3 nucleotides read TGTGCCTGCGGCGGGGGGACTAGTTCGGGAAATGAGCAGTTCTTC. It encodes CACGGGTSSGNEQFF. This sequence joins TRBV7-2 and TRBJ2-1, with 8 bases fitting TRBD2. CDR3 length equals 15 residues. From germline, CDR1 is SGHTA and CDR2 FQGNSA. V dropped 11 bases and J dropped 7; count of bases not matched to a gene: 16.